Listed below are T cell receptor beta chains from one sample, sequenced in a study of blood T cell repertoires in COVID-19. Assay: immunoSEQ multiplex PCR; the TCRdb copy retains only in-frame clones and omits some. The sample has 150,000 to 200,000 clones, approximately 79% seen once. Input material: peripheral blood. The receptors here all came from a woman aged 70-85 years with acute or convalescent COVID-19. CDR3s include the opening cysteine and the closing phenylalanine or tryptophan. The D gene is left open where the match is weak. Rows may omit the clone size; those that give it use once, few, many or a size class.

V: TRBV5-8
size: .
D: TRBD1
J: TRBJ1-1
DNA: TGTGCCAGCAGCTTCGACAGGGATTTGAACACTGAAGCTTTCTTT
CDR3: CASSFDRDLNTEAFF

V: TRBV7-9
size: .
D: TRBD2
J: TRBJ2-3
DNA: TGTGCCAGCAGTCGTCTTAGCGGGAGAATGGCAGATACGCAGTATTTT
CDR3: CASSRLSGRMADTQYF

V: TRBV27
size: .
D: .
J: TRBJ2-1
DNA: TGTGCCAGCAGGAGCCTATCACGGGTATACAATGAGCAGTTCTTC
CDR3: CASRSLSRVYNEQFF

V: TRBV19
size: .
D: TRBD1
J: TRBJ2-6
DNA: TGTGCCAGTAATCCGACAGGGGCTGGGGCCAACGTCCTGACTTTC
CDR3: CASNPTGAGANVLTF

V: TRBV7-9
size: .
D: .
J: TRBJ1-2
DNA: TGTGCCAGCAGCCGGGAGGGGTACTATGGCTACACCTTC
CDR3: CASSREGYYGYTF

V: TRBV18
size: .
D: .
J: TRBJ2-5
DNA: TGTGCCAGCTCACCTCTCCAAGAGACCCAGTACTTC
CDR3: CASSPLQETQYF

V: TRBV2
size: .
D: .
J: TRBJ2-5
DNA: TGTGCCAGCAGCGATAGCCGGAGGGTAGAGACCCAGTACTTC
CDR3: CASSDSRRVETQYF

V: TRBV6-5
size: few
D: .
J: TRBJ2-3
DNA: TGTGCCAGCAGTCGGGCGGGCCTCACAGATACGCAGTATTTT
CDR3: CASSRAGLTDTQYF

V: TRBV29-1
size: .
D: TRBD1
J: TRBJ1-1
DNA: TGCAGCCCGTTAGGCCCTCAGGGACAGGGATCGTCCATGAACACTGAAGCTTTCTTT
CDR3: CSPLGPQGQGSSMNTEAFF

V: TRBV5-6
size: .
D: TRBD1
J: TRBJ1-1
DNA: TGTGCCAGCAGCTTGGCGAGGGGGCACGTCACTGAAGCTTTCTTT
CDR3: CASSLARGHVTEAFF

V: TRBV7-8
size: .
D: .
J: TRBJ2-3
DNA: TGTGCCAGCAGCACCGAGGCAGATTTAGATACGCAGTATTTT
CDR3: CASSTEADLDTQYF

V: TRBV19
size: .
D: .
J: TRBJ2-1
DNA: TGTGCCAGTAGTATCCCTGGCCTCCCCAATGAGCAGTTCTTC
CDR3: CASSIPGLPNEQFF

V: TRBV29-1
size: few
D: .
J: TRBJ2-7
DNA: TGCAGCGTTGAAGAAGGTCGGGTCGAGCAGTACTTC
CDR3: CSVEEGRVEQYF

V: TRBV7-9
size: .
D: .
J: TRBJ1-3
DNA: TGTGCCAGCAGCTTGCAGGGGATAAACACCATATATTTT
CDR3: CASSLQGINTIYF

V: TRBV4-1
size: .
D: .
J: TRBJ2-2
DNA: TGCGCCAGCAGCCATCTAATAACCGGGGAGCTGTTTTTT
CDR3: CASSHLITGELFF